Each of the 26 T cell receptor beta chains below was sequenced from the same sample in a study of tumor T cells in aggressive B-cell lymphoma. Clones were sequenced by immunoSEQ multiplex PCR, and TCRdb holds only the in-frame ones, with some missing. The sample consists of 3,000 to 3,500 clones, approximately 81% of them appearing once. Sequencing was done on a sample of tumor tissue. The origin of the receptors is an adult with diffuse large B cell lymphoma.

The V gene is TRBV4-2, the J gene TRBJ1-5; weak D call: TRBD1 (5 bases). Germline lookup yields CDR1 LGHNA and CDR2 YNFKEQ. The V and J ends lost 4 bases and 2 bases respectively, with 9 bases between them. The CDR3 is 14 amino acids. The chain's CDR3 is CASSPRQRNQPQHF. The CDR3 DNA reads TGTGCCAGCAGCCCCCGACAGCGCAATCAGCCCCAGCATTTT.

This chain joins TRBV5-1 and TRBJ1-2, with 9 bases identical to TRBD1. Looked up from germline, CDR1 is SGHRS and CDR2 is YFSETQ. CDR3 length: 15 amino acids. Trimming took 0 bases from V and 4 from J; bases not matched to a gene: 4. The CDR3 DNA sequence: TGCGCCAGCAGCTTGGAAGGACAGGGGCCCTATGGCTACACCTTC. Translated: CASSLEGQGPYGYTF.

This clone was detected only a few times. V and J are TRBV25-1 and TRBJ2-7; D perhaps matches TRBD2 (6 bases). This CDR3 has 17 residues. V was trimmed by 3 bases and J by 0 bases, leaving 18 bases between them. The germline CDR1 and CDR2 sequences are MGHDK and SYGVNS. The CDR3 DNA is TGTGCCAGCAGTGACGAATGGGCGGGGAAGAGCTCCTACGAGCAGTACTTC. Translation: CASSDEWAGKSSYEQYF.

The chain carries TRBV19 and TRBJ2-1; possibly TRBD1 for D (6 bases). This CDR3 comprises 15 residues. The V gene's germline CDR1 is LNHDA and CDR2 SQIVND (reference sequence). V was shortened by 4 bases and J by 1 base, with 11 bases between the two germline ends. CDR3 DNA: TGTGCCAGTAGTAAACAGGGTTATTCCTACAATGAGCAGTTCTTC. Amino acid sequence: CASSKQGYSYNEQFF.

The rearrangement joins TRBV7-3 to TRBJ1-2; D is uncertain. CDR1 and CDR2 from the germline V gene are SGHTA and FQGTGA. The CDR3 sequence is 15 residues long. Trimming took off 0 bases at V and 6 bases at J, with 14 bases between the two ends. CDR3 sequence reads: CASSLTGGPQDGYTF. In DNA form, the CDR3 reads TGTGCCAGCAGCTTAACGGGTGGGCCCCAGGATGGCTACACCTTC.

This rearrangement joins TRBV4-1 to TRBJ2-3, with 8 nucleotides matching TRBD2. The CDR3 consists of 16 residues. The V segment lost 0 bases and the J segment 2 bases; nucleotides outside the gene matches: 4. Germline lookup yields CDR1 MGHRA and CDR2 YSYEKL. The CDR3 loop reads CASSQDERGLTDTQYF. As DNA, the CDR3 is TGCGCCAGCAGCCAAGACGAGCGGGGGCTCACAGATACGCAGTATTTT.

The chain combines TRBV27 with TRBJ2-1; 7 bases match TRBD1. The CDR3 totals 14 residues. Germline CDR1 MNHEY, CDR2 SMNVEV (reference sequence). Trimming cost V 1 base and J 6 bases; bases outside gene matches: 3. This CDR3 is CASSLWGTANEQFF. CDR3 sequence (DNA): TGTGCCAGCAGTTTATGGGGGACAGCCAATGAGCAGTTCTTC.

In DNA form, the CDR3 reads TGTGCCAGCAGCTTATCACAGGGGGGAGGAAACACCATATATTTT. It encodes CASSLSQGGGNTIYF. This sequence joins TRBV7-2 and TRBJ1-3; 8 bases line up with TRBD1. This CDR3 region has 15 residues. CDR1 and CDR2 from the germline V gene are SGHTA and FQGNSA. With V trimmed by 2 bases and J by 4 bases, 4 bases remained unmatched.

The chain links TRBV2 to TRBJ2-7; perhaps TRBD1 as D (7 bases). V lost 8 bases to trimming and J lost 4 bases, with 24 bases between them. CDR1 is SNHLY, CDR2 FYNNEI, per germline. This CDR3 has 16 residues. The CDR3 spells CASRREKTGLGYEQYF. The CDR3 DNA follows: TGTGCCAGCCGACGGGAGAAGACAGGGTTGGGGTACGAGCAGTACTTC.

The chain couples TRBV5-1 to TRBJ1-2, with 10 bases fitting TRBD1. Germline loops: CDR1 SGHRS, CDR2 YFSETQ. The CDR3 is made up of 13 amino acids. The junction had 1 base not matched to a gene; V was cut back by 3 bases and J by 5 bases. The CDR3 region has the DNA TGCGCCAGCAGCTCGGACAGGGGGTATGGCTACACCTTC. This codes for CASSSDRGYGYTF.

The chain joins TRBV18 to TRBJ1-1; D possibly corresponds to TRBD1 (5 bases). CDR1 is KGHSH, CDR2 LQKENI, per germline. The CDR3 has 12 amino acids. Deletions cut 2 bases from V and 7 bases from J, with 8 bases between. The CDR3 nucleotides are TGTGCCAGCTCACCAAGCGGGGGTGAAGCTTTCTTT. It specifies CASSPSGGEAFF.

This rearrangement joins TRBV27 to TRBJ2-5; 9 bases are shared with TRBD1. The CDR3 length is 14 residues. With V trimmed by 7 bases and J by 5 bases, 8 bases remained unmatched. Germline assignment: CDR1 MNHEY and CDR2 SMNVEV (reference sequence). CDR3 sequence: CASNPGQGEETQYF. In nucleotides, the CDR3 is TGTGCCAGCAACCCGGGACAGGGCGAGGAGACCCAGTACTTC.

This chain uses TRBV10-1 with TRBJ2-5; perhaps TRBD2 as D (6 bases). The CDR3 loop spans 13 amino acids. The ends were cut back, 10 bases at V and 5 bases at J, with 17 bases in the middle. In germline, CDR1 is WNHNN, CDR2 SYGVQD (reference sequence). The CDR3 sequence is CATAGGPLETQYF. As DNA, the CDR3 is TGCGCCACCGCCGGGGGACCCCTGGAGACCCAGTACTTC.

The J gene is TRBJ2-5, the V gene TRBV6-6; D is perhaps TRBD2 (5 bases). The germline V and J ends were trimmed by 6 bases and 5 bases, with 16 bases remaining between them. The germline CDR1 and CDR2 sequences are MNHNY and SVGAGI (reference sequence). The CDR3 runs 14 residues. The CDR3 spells CASSPLVRPETQYF. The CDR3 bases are TGTGCCAGCAGCCCACTAGTGCGGCCCGAGACCCAGTACTTC.

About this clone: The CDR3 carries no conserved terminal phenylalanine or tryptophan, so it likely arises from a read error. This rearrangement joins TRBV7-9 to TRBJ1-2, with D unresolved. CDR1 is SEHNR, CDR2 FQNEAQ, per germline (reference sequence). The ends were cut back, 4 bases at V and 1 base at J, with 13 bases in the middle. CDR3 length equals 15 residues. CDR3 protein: CASSSHGRVNYGYTL. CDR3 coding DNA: TGTGCCAGCAGCTCCCACGGGAGGGTTAACTATGGCTACACCCTC.

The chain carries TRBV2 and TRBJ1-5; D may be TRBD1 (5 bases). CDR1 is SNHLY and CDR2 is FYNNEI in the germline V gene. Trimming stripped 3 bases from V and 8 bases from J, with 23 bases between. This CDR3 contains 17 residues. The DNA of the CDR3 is TGTGCCAGCAGTGACGCCGGACCGCGCGGGGGGTCGGAGCCCCAGCATTTT. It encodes CASSDAGPRGGSEPQHF.

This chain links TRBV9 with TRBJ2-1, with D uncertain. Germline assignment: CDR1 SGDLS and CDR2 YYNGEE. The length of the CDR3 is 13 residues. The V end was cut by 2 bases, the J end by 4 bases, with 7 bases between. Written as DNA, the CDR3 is TGTGCCAGCAGCGTCGACATTTACAATGAGCAGTTCTTC. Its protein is CASSVDIYNEQFF.

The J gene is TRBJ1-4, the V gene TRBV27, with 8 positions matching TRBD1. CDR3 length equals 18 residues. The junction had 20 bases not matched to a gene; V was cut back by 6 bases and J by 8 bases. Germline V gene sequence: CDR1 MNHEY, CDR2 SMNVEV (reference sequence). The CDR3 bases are TGTGCCAGCAGACACCGGGCAGGGGGCTTTACGACATTCGAAAAACTGTTTTTT. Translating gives CASRHRAGGFTTFEKLFF. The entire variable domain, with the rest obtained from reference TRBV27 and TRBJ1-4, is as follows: EAQVTQNPRYLITVTGKKLTVTCSQNMNHEYMSWYRQDPGLGLRQIYYSMNVEVTDKGDVPEGYKVSRKEKRNFPLILESPSPNQTSLYFCASRHRAGGFTTFEKLFFGSGTQLSVL.

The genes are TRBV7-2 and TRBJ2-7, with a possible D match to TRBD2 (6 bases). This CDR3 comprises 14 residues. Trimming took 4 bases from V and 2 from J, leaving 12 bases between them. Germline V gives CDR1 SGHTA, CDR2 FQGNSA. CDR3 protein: CASSSLKRAYEQYF. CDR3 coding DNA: TGTGCCAGCAGCTCCCTAAAGCGGGCCTACGAGCAGTACTTC.

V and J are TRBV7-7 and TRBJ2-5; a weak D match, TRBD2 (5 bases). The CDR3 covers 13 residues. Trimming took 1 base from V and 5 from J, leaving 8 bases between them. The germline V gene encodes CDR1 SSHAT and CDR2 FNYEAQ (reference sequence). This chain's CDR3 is CASSLGGPETQYF. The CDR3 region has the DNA TGTGCCAGCAGCTTAGGAGGGCCTGAGACCCAGTACTTC.

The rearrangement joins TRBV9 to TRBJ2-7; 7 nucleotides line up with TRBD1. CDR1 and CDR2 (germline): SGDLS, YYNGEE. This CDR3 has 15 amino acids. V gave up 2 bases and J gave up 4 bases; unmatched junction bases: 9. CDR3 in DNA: TGTGCCAGCAGCGTCAGTGGGGCAGGGGGTTACGAGCAGTACTTC. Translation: CASSVSGAGGYEQYF.

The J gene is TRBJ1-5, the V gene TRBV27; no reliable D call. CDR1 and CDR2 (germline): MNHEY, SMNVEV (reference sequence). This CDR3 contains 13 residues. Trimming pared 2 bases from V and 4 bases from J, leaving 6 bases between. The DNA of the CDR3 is TGTGCCAGCAGTTTAATTTTAAATCAGCCCCAGCATTTT. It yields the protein CASSLILNQPQHF.

CDR3: CASSQAGILGRETQYF. DNA of the CDR3: TGCGCCAGCAGCCAGGCCGGGATCCTGGGCAGAGAGACCCAGTACTTC. This sequence joins TRBV4-1 and TRBJ2-5, with D possibly matching TRBD2 (5 bases). Germline CDR1 is MGHRA and CDR2 is YSYEKL. The CDR3 sequence is 16 residues long. V gave up 3 bases and J gave up 4 bases, with 18 bases separating them.

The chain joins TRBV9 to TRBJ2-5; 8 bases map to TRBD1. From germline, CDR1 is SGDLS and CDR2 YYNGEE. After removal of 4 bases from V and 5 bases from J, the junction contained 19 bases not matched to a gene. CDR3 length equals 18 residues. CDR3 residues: CASSPPTGRDRRTETQYF. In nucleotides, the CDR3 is TGTGCCAGCAGCCCACCAACCGGCCGGGACAGGAGGACGGAGACCCAGTACTTC.

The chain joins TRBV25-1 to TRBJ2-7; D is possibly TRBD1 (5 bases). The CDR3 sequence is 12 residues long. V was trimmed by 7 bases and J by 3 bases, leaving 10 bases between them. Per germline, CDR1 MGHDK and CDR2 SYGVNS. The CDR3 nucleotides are TGTGCCAGCAAAGCAGGGAACTACGAGCAGTACTTC. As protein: CASKAGNYEQYF.

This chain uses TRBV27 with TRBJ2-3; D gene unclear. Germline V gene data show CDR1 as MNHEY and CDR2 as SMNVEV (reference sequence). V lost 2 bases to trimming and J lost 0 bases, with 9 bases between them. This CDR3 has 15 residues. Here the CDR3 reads CASSLIERSTDTQYF. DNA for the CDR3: TGTGCCAGCAGTTTAATAGAGAGAAGCACAGATACGCAGTATTTT.